This T cell receptor (beta chain) was sequenced in a study of blood T cell repertoires in COVID-19. Study-wide background: Italy, Spain and the United States were the sources of the convalescent and acute COVID-19 samples.

This CDR3 region has 14 residues. From germline, CDR1 is SGHRS and CDR2 YFSETQ. Losses at the gene ends were 5 bases for V and 6 bases for J; bases not matched to a gene: 11. Here immunoSEQ multiplex PCR was the method, and the copy in TCRdb shows in-frame clones only, minus some. The sample carries 100,000 to 150,000 clones, more than 70% recorded once. Material for sequencing was peripheral blood. This sequence joins TRBV5-1 and TRBJ2-7; 7 nucleotides agree with TRBD1. The TCR comes from a man between 60 and 70 years old with acute or convalescent COVID-19. The CDR3 region is CASSQNRGPFEQYF. In DNA form, the CDR3 reads TGCGCCAGCAGTCAAAACAGGGGCCCCTTCGAGCAGTACTTC.